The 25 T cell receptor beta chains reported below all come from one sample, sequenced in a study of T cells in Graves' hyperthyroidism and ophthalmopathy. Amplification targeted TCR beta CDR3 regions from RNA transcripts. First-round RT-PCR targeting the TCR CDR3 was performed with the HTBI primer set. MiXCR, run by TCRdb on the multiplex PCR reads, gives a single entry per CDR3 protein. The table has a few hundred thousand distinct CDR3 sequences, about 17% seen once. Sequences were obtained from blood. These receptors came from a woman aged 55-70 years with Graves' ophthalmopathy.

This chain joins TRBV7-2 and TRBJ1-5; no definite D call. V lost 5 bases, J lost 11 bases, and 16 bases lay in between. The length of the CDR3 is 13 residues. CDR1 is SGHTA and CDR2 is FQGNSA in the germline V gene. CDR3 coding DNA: TGTGCCAGCAGCCTAAACAACCAGGAGGCCCAGCATTTT. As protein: CASSLNNQEAQHF.

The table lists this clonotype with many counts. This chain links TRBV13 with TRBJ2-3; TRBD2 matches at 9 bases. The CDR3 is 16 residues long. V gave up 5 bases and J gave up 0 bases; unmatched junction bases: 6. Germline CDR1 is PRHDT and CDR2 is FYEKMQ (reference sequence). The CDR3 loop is CASSGRLAASTDTQYF. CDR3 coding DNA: TGTGCCAGCAGCGGCAGACTAGCGGCTAGCACAGATACGCAGTATTTT.

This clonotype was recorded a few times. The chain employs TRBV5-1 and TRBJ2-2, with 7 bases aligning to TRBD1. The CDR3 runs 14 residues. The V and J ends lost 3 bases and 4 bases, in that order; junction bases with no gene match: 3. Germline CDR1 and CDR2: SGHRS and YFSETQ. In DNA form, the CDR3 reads TGCGCCAGCAGCTGGACAGGTACCACCGGGGAGCTGTTTTTT. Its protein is CASSWTGTTGELFF.

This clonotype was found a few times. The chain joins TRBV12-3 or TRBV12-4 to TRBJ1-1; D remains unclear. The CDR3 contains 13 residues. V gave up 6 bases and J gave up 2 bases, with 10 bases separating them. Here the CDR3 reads CASSIQLNTEAFF. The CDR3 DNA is TGTGCCAGCAGCATACAGCTTAACACTGAAGCTTTCTTT.

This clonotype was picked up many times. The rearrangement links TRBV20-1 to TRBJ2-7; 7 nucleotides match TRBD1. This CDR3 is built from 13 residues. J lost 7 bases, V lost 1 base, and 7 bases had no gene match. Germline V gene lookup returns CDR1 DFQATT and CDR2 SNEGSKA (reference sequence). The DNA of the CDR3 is TGCAGTGCTAGAGGAGGCTTCAGGGGGGAGCAGTACTTC. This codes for CSARGGFRGEQYF.

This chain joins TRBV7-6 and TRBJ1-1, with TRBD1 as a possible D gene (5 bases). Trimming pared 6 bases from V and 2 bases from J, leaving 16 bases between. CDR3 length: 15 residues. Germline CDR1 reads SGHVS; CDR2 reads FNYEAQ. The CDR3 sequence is CASSPRPQGNTEAFF. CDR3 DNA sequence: TGTGCCAGCAGTCCAAGACCGCAGGGTAACACTGAAGCTTTCTTT.

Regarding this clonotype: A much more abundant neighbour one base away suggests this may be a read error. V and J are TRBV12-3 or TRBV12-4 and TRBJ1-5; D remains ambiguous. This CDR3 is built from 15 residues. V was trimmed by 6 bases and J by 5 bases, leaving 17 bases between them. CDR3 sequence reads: CASSREAFGDQPQHF. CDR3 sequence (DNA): TGTGCCAGCAGCCGGGAGGCATTTGGGGATCAGCCCCAGCATTTT.

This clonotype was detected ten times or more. In DNA, the CDR3 is TGTGCCAGCAGCGCACTCGCTCTAGGACAGGGCGTATTAGATACGCAGTATTTT. Residues: CASSALALGQGVLDTQYF. The rearrangement uses TRBV2 and TRBJ2-3; 8 bases are a match to TRBD1. The V segment lost 6 bases and the J segment 5 bases; nucleotides outside the gene matches: 19. The germline V gene has CDR1 SNHLY and CDR2 FYNNEI. The CDR3 extends over 18 amino acids.

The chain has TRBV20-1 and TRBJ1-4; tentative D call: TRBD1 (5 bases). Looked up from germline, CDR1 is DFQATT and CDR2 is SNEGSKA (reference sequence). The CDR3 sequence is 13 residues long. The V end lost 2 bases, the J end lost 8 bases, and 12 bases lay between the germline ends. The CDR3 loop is CSARRQGDEKLFF. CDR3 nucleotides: TGCAGTGCTAGACGTCAGGGAGACGAAAAACTGTTTTTT.

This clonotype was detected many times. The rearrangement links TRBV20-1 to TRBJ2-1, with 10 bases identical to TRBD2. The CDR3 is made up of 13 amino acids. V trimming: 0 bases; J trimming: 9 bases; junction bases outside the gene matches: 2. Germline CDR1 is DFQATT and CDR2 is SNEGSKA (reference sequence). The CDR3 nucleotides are TGCAGTGCTAGAGATCTAGCGGGGGTTGAGCAGTTCTTC. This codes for CSARDLAGVEQFF.

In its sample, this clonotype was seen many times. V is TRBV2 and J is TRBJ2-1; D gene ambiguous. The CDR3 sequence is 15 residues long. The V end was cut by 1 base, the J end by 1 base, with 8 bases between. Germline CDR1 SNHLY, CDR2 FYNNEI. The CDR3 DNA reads TGTGCCAGCAGTGAAGAGGGTACTTCCTACAATGAGCAGTTCTTC. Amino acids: CASSEEGTSYNEQFF.

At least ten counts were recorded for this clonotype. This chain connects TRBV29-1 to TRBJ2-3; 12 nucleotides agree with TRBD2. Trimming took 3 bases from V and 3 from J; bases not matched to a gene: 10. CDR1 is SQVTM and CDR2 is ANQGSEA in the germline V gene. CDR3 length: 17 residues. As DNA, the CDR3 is TGCAGCGTTGATGGAGGGACTAGCGGGTTTATGACAGATACGCAGTATTTT. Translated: CSVDGGTSGFMTDTQYF.

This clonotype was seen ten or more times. Here the CDR3 reads CASSTGTANSPLHF. Here the CDR3 DNA reads TGCGCCAGCAGCACCGGGACAGCTAATTCACCCCTCCACTTT. The rearrangement uses TRBV5-1 and TRBJ1-6; 7 bases agree with TRBD1. Germline V gene lookup returns CDR1 SGHRS and CDR2 YFSETQ. The J segment lost 6 bases and the V segment lost 4 bases, leaving 4 bases of the junction unmatched. The CDR3 consists of 14 residues.

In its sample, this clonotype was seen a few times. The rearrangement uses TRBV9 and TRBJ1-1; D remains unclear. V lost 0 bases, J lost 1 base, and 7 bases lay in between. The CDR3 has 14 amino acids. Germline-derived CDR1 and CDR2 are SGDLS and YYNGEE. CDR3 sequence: CASSVVGQNTEAFF. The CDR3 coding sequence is TGTGCCAGCAGCGTAGTCGGGCAGAACACTGAAGCTTTCTTT.

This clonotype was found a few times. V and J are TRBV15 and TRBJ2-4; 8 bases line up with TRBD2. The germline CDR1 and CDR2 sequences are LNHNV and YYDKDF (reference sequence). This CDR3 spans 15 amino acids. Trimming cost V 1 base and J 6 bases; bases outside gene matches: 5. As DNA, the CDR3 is TGTGCCACCAGCAGAGGGGAGCGGGAGTTAAACATTCAGTACTTC. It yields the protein CATSRGERELNIQYF.

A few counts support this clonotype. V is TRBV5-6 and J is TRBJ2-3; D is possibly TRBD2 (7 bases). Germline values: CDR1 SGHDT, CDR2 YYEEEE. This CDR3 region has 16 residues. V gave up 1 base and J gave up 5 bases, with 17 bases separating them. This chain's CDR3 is CASSLFLGGGGDTQYF. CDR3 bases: TGTGCCAGCAGCTTGTTTCTGGGGGGCGGGGGAGATACGCAGTATTTT.

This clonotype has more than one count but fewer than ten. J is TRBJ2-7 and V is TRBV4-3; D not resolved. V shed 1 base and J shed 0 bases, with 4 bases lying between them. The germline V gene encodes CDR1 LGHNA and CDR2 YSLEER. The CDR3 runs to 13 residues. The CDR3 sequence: CASSQADSYEQYF. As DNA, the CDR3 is TGCGCCAGCAGCCAAGCGGACTCCTACGAGCAGTACTTC.

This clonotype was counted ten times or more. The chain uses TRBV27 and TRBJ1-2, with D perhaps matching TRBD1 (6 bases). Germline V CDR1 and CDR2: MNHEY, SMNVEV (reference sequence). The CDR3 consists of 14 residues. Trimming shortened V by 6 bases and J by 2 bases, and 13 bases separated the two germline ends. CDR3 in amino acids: CASSPGGGNYGYTF. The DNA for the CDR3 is TGTGCCAGCAGCCCGGGGGGGGGCAACTATGGCTACACCTTC.

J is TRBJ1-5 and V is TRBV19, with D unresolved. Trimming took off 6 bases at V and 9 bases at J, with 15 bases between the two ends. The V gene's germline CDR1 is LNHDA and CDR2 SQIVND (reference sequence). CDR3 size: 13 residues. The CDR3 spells CASSIEGLGPQHF. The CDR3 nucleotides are TGTGCCAGTAGCATTGAAGGTTTGGGGCCCCAGCATTTT.

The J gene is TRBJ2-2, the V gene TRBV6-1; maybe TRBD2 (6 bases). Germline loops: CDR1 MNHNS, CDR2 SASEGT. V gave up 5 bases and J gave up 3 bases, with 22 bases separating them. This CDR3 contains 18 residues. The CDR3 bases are TGTGCCAGCAGTCACCGGGGGTCGGGGGTTGGGTACACCGGGGAGCTGTTTTTT. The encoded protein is CASSHRGSGVGYTGELFF.

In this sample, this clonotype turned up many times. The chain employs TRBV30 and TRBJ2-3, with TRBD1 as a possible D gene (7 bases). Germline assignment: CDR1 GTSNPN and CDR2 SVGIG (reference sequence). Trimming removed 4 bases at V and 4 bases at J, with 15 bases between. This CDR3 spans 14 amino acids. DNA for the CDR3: TGTGCCTGGAACAGGGGAGGTTATTCAGATACGCAGTATTTT. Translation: CAWNRGGYSDTQYF.

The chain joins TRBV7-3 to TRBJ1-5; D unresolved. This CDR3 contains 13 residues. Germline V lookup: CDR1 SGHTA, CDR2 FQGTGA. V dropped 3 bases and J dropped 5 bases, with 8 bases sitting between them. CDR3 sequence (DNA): TGTGCCAGCAGCTTCGGCCCCGATCAGCCCCAGCATTTT. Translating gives CASSFGPDQPQHF.

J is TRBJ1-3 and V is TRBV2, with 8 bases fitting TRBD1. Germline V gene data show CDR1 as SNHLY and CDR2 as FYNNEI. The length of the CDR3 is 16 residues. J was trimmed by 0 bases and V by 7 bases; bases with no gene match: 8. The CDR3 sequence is CASTGQGVSSGNTIYF. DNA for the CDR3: TGTGCCAGCACCGGACAGGGCGTAAGCTCTGGAAACACCATATATTTT. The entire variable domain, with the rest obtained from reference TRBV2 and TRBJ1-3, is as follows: EPEVTQTPSHQVTQMGQEVILRCVPISNHLYFYWYRQILGQKVEFLVSFYNNEISEKSEIFDDQFSVERPDGSNFTLKIRSTKLEDSAMYFCASTGQGVSSGNTIYFGEGSWLTVV.

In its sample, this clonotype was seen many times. CDR3 sequence reads: CASSQQGSGRNHEQYF. DNA for the CDR3: TGTGCCAGCAGCCAGCAGGGTAGCGGGAGAAACCACGAGCAGTACTTC. J is TRBJ2-7 and V is TRBV11-1; 9 bases fit TRBD2. Germline V gene data show CDR1 as SGHAT and CDR2 as FQDESV (reference sequence). This CDR3 is 16 amino acids long. The ends lost 5 bases at V and 5 bases at J; junction bases unmatched: 13.

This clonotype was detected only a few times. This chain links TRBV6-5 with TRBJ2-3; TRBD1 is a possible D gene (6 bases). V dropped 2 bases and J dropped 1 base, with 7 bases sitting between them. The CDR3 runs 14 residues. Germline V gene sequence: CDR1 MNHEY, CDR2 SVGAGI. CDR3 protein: CASSYGGRTDTQYF. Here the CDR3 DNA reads TGTGCCAGCAGTTACGGGGGCCGCACAGATACGCAGTATTTT.